This T cell receptor beta chain was recovered during a study of blood T cell repertoires in COVID-19. For the study at large: Italy, Spain and the United States were the sources of the convalescent and acute COVID-19 samples. In each case, the material was cDNA or gDNA derived from T cells, B-cell-depleted T cells, or PBMCs.

The CDR3 covers 19 residues. The germline V gene has CDR1 MDHEN and CDR2 SYDVKM. Trimming left V 1 base short and J 0 bases short, with 19 bases between. Authors' analysis steps: By means of reference gene primer amplification, nucleated cell counts were estimated. Sequencing was performed with immunoSEQ multiplex PCR; in TCRdb, only in-frame clones are kept and a portion is missing. V and J calls and clone size are copied from that table; D and trimming were computed from the DNA. The sample holds more than 200,000 clones; roughly 90% are singletons and the top ten take roughly 1.9%. The genes are TRBV28 and TRBJ1-5, with a weak D call TRBD1 (6 bases). The TCR comes from a young man with active or convalescent COVID-19. Material: peripheral blood. The CDR3 loop reads CASSLSDPMQGYSNQPQHF. CDR3 DNA sequence: TGTGCCAGCAGTTTATCCGACCCTATGCAGGGGTATAGCAATCAGCCCCAGCATTTT.